One sample yielded the 7 T cell receptor beta chains listed below, sequenced in a study of human T cells and chemical hapten exposure. MiXCR was run by TCRdb on the RACE reads, yielding one entry per CDR3 protein. The profile shows approximately 370,000 distinct CDR3 sequences, around 5.5% of them singletons. As to time point: pre-sensitization, week 0. Treatment indicated: therapeutic diphenylcyclopropenone sensitization with weekly scalp DPC. The specimen was whole blood, collected in connection with sensitization to the hapten diphenylcyclopropenone (DPC). The receptors stem from a woman under 30 with alopecia areata. Some clones in this sample may be carry-over from other donors' samples.

The rearrangement uses TRBV5-6 and TRBJ2-1; D is unresolved. The germline CDR1 and CDR2 sequences are SGHDT and YYEEEE. The V end was cut by 1 base, the J end by 1 base, with 12 bases between. CDR3 length: 16 amino acids. The CDR3 nucleotides are TGTGCCAGCAGCTTGAGTCCGTTGATTTCCTACAATGAGCAGTTCTTC. It codes for CASSLSPLISYNEQFF.

This chain uses TRBV25-1 with TRBJ2-3, with no clear D. Germline values: CDR1 MGHDK, CDR2 SYGVNS. Deletions cut 1 base from V and 4 bases from J, with 12 bases between. CDR3 size: 15 residues. The CDR3 spells CASSEFGLAADTQYF. CDR3 in DNA: TGTGCCAGCAGTGAATTTGGCTTAGCCGCAGATACGCAGTATTTT.

This clonotype turned up a few times. This chain connects TRBV12-3 or TRBV12-4 to TRBJ1-4; 7 bases fit TRBD1. This CDR3 has 18 residues. Losses at the gene ends were 7 bases for V and 0 bases for J; bases not matched to a gene: 14. In DNA, the CDR3 is TGTGCCAGCAAAAGGTTTAGGGACAGCCTTGCAACTAATGAAAAACTGTTTTTT. Its protein is CASKRFRDSLATNEKLFF.

This chain uses TRBV14 with TRBJ2-1, with 11 bases that match TRBD2. Germline CDR1 SGHDN, CDR2 FVKESK. The V gene end was trimmed by 6 bases and the J gene end by 4 bases; junction bases not matched to a gene: 2. The CDR3 totals 14 residues. As DNA, the CDR3 is TGTGCCAGCAGTATAGCGGGGGGGTACAATGAGCAGTTCTTC. Protein sequence: CASSIAGGYNEQFF.

This rearrangement joins TRBV29-1 to TRBJ1-1; D is perhaps TRBD1 (5 bases). The germline CDR1 and CDR2 sequences are SQVTM and ANQGSEA. Trimming stripped 4 bases from V and 0 bases from J, with 12 bases between. This CDR3 comprises 14 residues. CDR3 nucleotide sequence: TGCAGCGTTGTCCAGGGCAATGTGAACACTGAAGCTTTCTTT. This gives the protein CSVVQGNVNTEAFF. The variable domain in full, with the rest retrieved from reference TRBV29-1 and TRBJ1-1, is SAVISQKPSRDICQRGTSLTIQCQVDSQVTMMFWYRQQPGQSLTLIATANQGSEATYESGFVIDKFPISRPNLTFSTLTVSNMSPEDSSIYLCSVVQGNVNTEAFFGQGTRLTVV.

At least ten counts were recorded for this clonotype. The genes are TRBV12-3 or TRBV12-4 and TRBJ2-5, with a tentative D call TRBD2 (6 bases). The V gene lost 3 bases and the J gene lost 5 bases, with 16 bases spanning the gap. The CDR3 extends over 15 amino acids. DNA of the CDR3: TGTGCCAGCAGTTTCTCAATGACTAGGGTGGAGACCCAGTACTTC. It is translated as CASSFSMTRVETQYF.

The chain links TRBV11-1 to TRBJ1-1; possibly TRBD1 for D (6 bases). Trimming pared 2 bases from V and 1 base from J, leaving 17 bases between. The CDR3 totals 17 residues. In germline, CDR1 is SGHAT, CDR2 FQDESV (reference sequence). The CDR3 loop is CASSLFSGGRGNTEAFF. The CDR3 nucleotides read TGTGCCAGCAGCTTATTCTCTGGTGGCAGGGGGAACACTGAAGCTTTCTTT.